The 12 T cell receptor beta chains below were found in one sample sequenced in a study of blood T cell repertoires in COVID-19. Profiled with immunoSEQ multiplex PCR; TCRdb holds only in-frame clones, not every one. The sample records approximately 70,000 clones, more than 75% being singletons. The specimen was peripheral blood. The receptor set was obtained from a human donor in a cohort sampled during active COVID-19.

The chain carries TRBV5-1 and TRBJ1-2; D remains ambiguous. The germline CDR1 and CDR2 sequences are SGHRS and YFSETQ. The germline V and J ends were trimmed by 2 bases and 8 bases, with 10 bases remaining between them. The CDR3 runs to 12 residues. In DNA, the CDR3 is TGCGCCAGCAGCTTACCACCTGGCGGCTACACCTTC. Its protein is CASSLPPGGYTF.

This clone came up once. The CDR3 DNA reads as TGTGCCAGCGCGGGACAGGGCGAGACCCAGTACTTC. It yields the protein CASAGQGETQYF. This chain uses TRBV6-5 with TRBJ2-5; 9 nucleotides agree with TRBD1. The CDR3 covers 12 residues. Germline-derived CDR1 and CDR2 are MNHEY and SVGAGI. V gave up 8 bases and J gave up 5 bases; unmatched junction bases: 3.

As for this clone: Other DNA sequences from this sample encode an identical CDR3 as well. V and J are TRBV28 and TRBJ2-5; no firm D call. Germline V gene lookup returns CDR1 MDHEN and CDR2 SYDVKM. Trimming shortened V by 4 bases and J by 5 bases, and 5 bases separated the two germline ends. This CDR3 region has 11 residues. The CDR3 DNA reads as TGTGCCAGCAGTTCCAGGGAGACCCAGTACTTC. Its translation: CASSSRETQYF.

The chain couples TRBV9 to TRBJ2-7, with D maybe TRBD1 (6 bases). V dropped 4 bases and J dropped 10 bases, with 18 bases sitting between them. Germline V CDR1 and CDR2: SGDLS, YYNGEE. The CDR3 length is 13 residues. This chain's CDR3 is CASSPRKGDGQYV. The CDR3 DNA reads TGTGCCAGCAGCCCCCGCAAGGGGGACGGACAGTACGTC.

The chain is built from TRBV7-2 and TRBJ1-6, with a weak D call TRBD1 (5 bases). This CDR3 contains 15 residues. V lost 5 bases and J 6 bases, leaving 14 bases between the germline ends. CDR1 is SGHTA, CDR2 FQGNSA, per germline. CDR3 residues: CASSPRRGLNSPLHF. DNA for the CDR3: TGTGCCAGCAGCCCAAGGAGGGGTCTTAATTCACCCCTCCACTTT.

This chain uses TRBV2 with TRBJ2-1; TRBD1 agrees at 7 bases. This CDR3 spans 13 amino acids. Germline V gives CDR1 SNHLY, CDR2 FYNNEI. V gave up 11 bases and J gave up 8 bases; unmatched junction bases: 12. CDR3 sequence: CALLGDSNYEQFF. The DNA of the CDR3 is TGTGCCTTACTCGGGGACAGCAACTATGAGCAGTTCTTC.

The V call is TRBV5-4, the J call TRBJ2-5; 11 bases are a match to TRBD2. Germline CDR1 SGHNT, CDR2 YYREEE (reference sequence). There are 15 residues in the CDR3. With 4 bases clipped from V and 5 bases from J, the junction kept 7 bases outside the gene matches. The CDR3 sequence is CASSPRLAGLETQYF. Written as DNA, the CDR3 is TGTGCCAGCAGCCCGCGACTAGCGGGATTGGAGACCCAGTACTTC.

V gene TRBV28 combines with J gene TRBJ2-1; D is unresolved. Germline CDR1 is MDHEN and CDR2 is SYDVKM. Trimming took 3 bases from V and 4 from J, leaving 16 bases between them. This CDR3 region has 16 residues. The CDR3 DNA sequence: TGTGCCAGCAGTTTTTTTGGCGGTCATGGATACAATGAGCAGTTCTTC. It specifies CASSFFGGHGYNEQFF.

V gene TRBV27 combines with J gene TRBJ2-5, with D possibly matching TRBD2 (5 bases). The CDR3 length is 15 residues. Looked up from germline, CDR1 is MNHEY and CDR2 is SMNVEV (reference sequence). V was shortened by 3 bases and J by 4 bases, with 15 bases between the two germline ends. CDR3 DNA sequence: TGTGCCAGCAGTTTTACGGGAAGAGGACGAGAGACCCAGTACTTC. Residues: CASSFTGRGRETQYF.

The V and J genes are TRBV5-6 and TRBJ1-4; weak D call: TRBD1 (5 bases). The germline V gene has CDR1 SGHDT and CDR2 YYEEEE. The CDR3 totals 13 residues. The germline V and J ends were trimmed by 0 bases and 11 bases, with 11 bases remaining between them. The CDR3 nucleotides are TGTGCCAGCAGCTTGGCCGGGGGTAGGAAACTGTTTTTT. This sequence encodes CASSLAGGRKLFF.

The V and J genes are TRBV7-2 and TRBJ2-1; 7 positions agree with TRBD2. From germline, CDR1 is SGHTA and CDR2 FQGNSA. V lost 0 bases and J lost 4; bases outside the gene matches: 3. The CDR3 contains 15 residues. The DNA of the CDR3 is TGTGCCAGCAGCTTAGCTAGCGGGCTATACAATGAGCAGTTCTTC. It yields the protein CASSLASGLYNEQFF.

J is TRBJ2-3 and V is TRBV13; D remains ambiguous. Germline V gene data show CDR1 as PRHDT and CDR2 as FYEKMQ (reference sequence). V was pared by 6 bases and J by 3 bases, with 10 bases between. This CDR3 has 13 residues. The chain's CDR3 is CASRHTSTDTQYF. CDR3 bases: TGTGCCAGCAGACATACATCTACAGATACGCAGTATTTT.